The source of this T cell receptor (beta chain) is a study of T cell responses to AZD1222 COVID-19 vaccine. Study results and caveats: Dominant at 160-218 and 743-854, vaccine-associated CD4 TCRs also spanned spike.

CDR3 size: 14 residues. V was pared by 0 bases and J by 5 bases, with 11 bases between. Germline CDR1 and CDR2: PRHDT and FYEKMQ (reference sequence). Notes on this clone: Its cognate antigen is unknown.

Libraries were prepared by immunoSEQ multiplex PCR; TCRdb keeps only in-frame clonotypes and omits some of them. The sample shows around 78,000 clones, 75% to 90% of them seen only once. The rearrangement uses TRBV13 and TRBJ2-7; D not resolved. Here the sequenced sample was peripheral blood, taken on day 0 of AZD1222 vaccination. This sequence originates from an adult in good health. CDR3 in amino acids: CASSLGLGINEQYF. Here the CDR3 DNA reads TGTGCCAGCAGCTTAGGTCTGGGAATCAACGAGCAGTACTTC.